This T cell receptor (beta chain) was captured in a study of shared clonotypes between healthy human individuals. Study context: The donor pool was made up of a couple of women and three men aged 18 to 49.

The repertoire was sequenced with immunoSEQ multiplex PCR; TCRdb's copy has only in-frame clones and lacks some. The sample yields hundreds of thousands of clones, 73% seen once. V was trimmed by 6 bases and J by 5 bases, leaving 17 bases between them. The CDR3 spans 15 residues. The germline CDR1 and CDR2 sequences are MDHEN and SYDVKM. This clonotype was sampled from a woman aged 30 to 39 in good health. The sample was memory CD4+ T cells sorted from blood. Subset: CD45RA-negative fraction. The J gene is TRBJ1-3, the V gene TRBV28, with a tentative D call TRBD1 (6 bases). Here the CDR3 reads CASSRGDNSRNTIYF. The DNA for the CDR3 is TGTGCCAGCAGCCGAGGGGACAACAGCCGAAACACCATATATTTT.